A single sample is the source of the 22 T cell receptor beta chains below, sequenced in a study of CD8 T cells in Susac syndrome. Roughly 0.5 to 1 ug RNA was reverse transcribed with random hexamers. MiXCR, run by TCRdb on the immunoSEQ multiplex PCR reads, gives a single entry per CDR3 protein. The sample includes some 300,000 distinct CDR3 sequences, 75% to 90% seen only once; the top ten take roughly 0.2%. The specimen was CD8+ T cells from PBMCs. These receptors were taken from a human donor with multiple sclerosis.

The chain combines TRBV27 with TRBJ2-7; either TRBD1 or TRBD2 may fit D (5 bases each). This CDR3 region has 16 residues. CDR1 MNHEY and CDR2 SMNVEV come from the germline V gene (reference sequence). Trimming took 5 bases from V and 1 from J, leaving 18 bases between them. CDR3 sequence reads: CASSLTKYQGSYEQYF. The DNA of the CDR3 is TGTGCCAGCAGTCTGACTAAATACCAGGGTTCCTACGAGCAGTACTTC.

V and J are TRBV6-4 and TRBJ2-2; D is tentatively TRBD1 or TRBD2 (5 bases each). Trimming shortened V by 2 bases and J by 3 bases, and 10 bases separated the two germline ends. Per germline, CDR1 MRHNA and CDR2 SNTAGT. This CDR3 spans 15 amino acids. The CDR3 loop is CASSDRQGDTGELFF. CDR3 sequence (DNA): TGTGCCAGCAGTGACAGGCAGGGAGACACCGGGGAGCTGTTTTTT.

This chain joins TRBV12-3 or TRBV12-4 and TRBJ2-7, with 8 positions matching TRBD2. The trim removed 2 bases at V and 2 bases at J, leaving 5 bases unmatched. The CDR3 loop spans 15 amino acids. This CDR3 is CASSLFLAGAYEQYF. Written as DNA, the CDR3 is TGTGCCAGCAGTTTATTCCTAGCGGGTGCCTACGAGCAGTACTTC.

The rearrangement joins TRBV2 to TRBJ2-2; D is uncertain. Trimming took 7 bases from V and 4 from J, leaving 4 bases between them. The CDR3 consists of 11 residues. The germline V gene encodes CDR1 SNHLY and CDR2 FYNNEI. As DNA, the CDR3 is TGTGCCAGCACCAGCACCGGGGAGCTGTTTTTT. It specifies CASTSTGELFF. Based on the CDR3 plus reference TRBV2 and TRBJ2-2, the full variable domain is EPEVTQTPSHQVTQMGQEVILRCVPISNHLYFYWYRQILGQKVEFLVSFYNNEISEKSEIFDDQFSVERPDGSNFTLKIRSTKLEDSAMYFCASTSTGELFFGEGSRLTVL.

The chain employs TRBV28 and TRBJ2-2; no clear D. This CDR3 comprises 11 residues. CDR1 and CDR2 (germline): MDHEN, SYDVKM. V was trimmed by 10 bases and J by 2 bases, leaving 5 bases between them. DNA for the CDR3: TGTGCCATCTATAACACCGGGGAGCTGTTTTTT. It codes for CAIYNTGELFF.

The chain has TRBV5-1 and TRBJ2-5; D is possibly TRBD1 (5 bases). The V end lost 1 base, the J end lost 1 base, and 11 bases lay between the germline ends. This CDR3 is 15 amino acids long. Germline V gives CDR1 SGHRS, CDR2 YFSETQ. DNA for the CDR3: TGCGCCAGCAGCTTGAGGGCAGGGCCCCAAGAGACCCAGTACTTC. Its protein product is CASSLRAGPQETQYF.

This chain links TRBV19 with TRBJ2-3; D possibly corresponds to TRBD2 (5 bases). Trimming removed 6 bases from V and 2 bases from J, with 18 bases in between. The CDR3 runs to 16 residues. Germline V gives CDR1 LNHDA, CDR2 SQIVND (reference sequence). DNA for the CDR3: TGTGCCAGTAGCAAAGCTGGGAGAAGTTTCACAGATACGCAGTATTTT. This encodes CASSKAGRSFTDTQYF.

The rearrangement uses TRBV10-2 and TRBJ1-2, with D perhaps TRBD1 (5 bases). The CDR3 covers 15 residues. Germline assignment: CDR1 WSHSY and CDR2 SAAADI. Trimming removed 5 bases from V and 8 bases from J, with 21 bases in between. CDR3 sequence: CASSHAPGDPKGYTF. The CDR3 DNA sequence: TGCGCCAGCAGTCACGCCCCGGGGGATCCTAAGGGCTACACCTTC.

This CDR3 reads CASSPGLAGGFTDTQYF. The DNA of the CDR3 is TGTGCCAGCAGTCCTGGACTAGCGGGGGGGTTCACAGATACGCAGTATTTT. The chain couples TRBV27 to TRBJ2-3; 15 bases agree with TRBD2. The CDR3 consists of 17 residues. Per the germline V gene, CDR1 is MNHEY and CDR2 is SMNVEV (reference sequence). After removal of 5 bases from V and 2 bases from J, the junction contained 5 bases not matched to a gene.

As DNA, the CDR3 is TGTGCCAGCAGTATTAACAGGGTGGGTTACGAGCAGTACTTC. Amino acids: CASSINRVGYEQYF. The chain is built from TRBV27 and TRBJ2-7, with a weak D call TRBD1 (6 bases). CDR3 length equals 14 residues. V was clipped by 5 bases and J by 4 bases, with 15 bases between them. Germline values: CDR1 MNHEY, CDR2 SMNVEV (reference sequence).

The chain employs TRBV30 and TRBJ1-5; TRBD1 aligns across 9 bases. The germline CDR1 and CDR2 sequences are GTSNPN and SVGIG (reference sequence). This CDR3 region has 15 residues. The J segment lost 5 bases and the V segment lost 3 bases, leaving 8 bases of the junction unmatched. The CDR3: CAWSAGQGSHQPQHF. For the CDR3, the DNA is TGTGCCTGGAGCGCGGGACAGGGATCACATCAGCCCCAGCATTTT.

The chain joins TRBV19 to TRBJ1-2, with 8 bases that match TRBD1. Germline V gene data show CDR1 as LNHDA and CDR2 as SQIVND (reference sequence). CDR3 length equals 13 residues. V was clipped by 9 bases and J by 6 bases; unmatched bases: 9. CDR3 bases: TGTGCCAGCCACGCAGGGGGCGCGGATGGCTACACCTTC. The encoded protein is CASHAGGADGYTF.

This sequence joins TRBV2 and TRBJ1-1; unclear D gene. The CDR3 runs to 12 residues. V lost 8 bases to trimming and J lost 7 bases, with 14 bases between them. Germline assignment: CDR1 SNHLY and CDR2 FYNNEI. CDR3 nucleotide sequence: TGTGCCAGCCTCCCGGGTTCGGGTGAAGCTTTCTTT. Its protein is CASLPGSGEAFF.

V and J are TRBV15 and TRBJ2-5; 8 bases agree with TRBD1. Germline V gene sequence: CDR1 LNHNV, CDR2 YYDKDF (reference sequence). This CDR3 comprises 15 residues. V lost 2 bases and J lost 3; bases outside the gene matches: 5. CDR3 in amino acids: CATSRPTGDEETQYF. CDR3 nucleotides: TGTGCCACCAGCAGACCGACAGGGGATGAAGAGACCCAGTACTTC.

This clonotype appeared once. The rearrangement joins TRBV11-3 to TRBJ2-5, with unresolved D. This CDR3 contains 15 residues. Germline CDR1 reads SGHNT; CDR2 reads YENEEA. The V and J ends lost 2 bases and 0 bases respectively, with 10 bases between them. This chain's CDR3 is CASSLTARNQETQYF. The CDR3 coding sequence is TGTGCCAGCAGCTTAACCGCAAGAAACCAAGAGACCCAGTACTTC.

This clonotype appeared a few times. The CDR3 DNA follows: TGTGCCAGCAGCTTTAGCGGGAGCACAGATACGCAGTATTTT. This gives the protein CASSFSGSTDTQYF. The rearrangement links TRBV7-9 to TRBJ2-3; 7 nucleotides agree with TRBD2. After removal of 3 bases from V and 0 bases from J, the junction contained 0 bases not matched to a gene. CDR1 and CDR2 (germline): SEHNR, FQNEAQ (reference sequence). The CDR3 sequence is 14 residues long.

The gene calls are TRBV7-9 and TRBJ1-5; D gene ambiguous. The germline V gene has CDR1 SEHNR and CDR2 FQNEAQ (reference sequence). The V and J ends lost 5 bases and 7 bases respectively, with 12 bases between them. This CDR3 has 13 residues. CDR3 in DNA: TGTGCCAGCAGCCTGGAGACGAGCCAGCCCCAGCATTTT. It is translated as CASSLETSQPQHF.

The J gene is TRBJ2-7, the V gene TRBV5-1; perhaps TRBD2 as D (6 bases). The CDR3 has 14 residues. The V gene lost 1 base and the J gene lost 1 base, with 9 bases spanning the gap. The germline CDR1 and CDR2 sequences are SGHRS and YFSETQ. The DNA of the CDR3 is TGCGCCAGCAGCTTGACGGGAGTGTCCTACGAGCAGTACTTC. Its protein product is CASSLTGVSYEQYF.

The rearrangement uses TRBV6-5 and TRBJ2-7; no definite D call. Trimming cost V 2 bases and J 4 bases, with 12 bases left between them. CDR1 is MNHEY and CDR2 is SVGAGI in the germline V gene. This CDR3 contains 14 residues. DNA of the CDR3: TGTGCCAGCAGTTACAATATCGGTTATTACGAGCAGTACTTC. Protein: CASSYNIGYYEQYF.

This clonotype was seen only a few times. CDR3 DNA: TGTGCCTGGAGTGTACGAGTCGACTACGAGCAGTACTTC. Translation gives CAWSVRVDYEQYF. The gene calls are TRBV30 and TRBJ2-7, with D hard to call. CDR3 length: 13 amino acids. With 0 bases removed from V and 3 bases from J, the gap between germline ends came to 9 bases. Germline V CDR1 and CDR2: GTSNPN, SVGIG (reference sequence).

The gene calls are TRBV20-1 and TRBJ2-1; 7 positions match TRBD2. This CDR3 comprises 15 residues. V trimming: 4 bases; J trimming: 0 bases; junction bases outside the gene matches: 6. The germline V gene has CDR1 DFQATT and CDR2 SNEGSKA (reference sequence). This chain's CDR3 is CSATSGLSSYNEQFF. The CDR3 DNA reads TGCAGTGCTACTAGCGGCCTTAGCTCCTACAATGAGCAGTTCTTC.

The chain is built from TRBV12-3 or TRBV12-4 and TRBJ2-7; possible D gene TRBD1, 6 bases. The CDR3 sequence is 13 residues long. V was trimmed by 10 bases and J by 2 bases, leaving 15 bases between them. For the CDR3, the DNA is TGTGCCACCCTTGCGGCAGGGGCCTACGAGCAGTACTTC. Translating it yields CATLAAGAYEQYF.